One sample yielded the 9 T cell receptor beta chains listed below, sequenced in a study of monozygotic twins with cystic fibrosis. This table comes from immunoSEQ multiplex PCR, and its TCRdb copy is limited to in-frame clones, with some not included. The data show approximately 33,000 clones, with approximately 80% seen just once and roughly 1.7% held by the top ten. Source material: blood. The source of these receptors is a girl aged 2-10 years with cystic fibrosis.

The chain uses TRBV25-1 and TRBJ2-3; 8 bases line up with TRBD1. Germline lookup yields CDR1 MGHDK and CDR2 SYGVNS. The CDR3 is made up of 17 amino acids. V was clipped by 4 bases and J by 0 bases; unmatched bases: 9. CDR3 sequence reads: CASSALGQALSTDTQYF. The CDR3 nucleotides read TGTGCCAGCAGTGCCTTGGGACAGGCCCTTAGCACAGATACGCAGTATTTT.

This clone has just one count. V usage is TRBV21-1 and J usage is TRBJ2-7. TRBV21-1 is annotated as a pseudogene. CDR3 length: 12 residues. The DNA for the CDR3 is TGTGCCAGCAGCAAGGAAGACTACGAGCAGTACTTC. Residues: CASSKEDYEQYF.

V and J are TRBV9 and TRBJ2-3; TRBD2 matches at 11 bases. Germline CDR1 reads SGDLS; CDR2 reads YYNGEE. The junction had 2 bases not matched to a gene; V was cut back by 3 bases and J by 5 bases. The CDR3 sequence is 14 residues long. The CDR3 here is CASSAGTSGDTQYF. The CDR3 DNA sequence: TGTGCCAGCAGCGCCGGGACTAGCGGAGATACGCAGTATTTT.

The V and J genes are TRBV4-2 and TRBJ1-1; a weak D match, TRBD1 (6 bases). Germline CDR1 reads LGHNA; CDR2 reads YNFKEQ. Trimming took off 4 bases at V and 4 bases at J, with 19 bases between the two ends. The CDR3 covers 16 residues. The DNA of the CDR3 is TGTGCCAGCAGCCTCGGAGGTGGGGGGGCAGCCACTGAAGCTTTCTTT. Translated: CASSLGGGGAATEAFF.

The V and J genes are TRBV5-1 and TRBJ1-4; tentative D call: TRBD1 (5 bases). CDR3 length: 13 residues. The germline V gene encodes CDR1 SGHRS and CDR2 YFSETQ. Trimming left V 0 bases short and J 5 bases short, with 5 bases between. CDR3 nucleotide sequence: TGCGCCAGCAGCTTGGGGACAAATGAAAAACTGTTTTTT. It codes for CASSLGTNEKLFF.

The gene calls are TRBV7-9 and TRBJ2-1; unclear D gene. This CDR3 comprises 14 residues. Germline CDR1 is SEHNR and CDR2 is FQNEAQ (reference sequence). V was pared by 2 bases and J by 9 bases, with 14 bases between. The CDR3 here is CASSLPARTGEQFF. In DNA, the CDR3 is TGTGCCAGCAGCTTACCGGCGCGAACGGGTGAGCAGTTCTTC.

The rearrangement joins TRBV5-1 to TRBJ1-1; D call uncertain. The CDR3 length is 15 residues. Germline V CDR1 and CDR2: SGHRS, YFSETQ. V was shortened by 0 bases and J by 4 bases, with 13 bases between the two germline ends. In DNA form, the CDR3 reads TGCGCCAGCAGCTTGGGAGGGCCGGGTGGCACTGAAGCTTTCTTT. Translated, it gives CASSLGGPGGTEAFF.

The sample holds a few counts of this clone. The chain employs TRBV6-6 and TRBJ1-6; the D gene is possibly TRBD1 (6 bases). The CDR3 has 12 amino acids. V was shortened by 2 bases and J by 11 bases, with 7 bases between the two germline ends. Germline-derived CDR1 and CDR2 are MNHNY and SVGAGI (reference sequence). CDR3 in amino acids: CASSYRDTPLHF. In nucleotides, the CDR3 is TGTGCCAGCAGTTACCGGGACACACCCCTCCACTTT.

This clone showed up just once. This chain joins TRBV7-2 and TRBJ2-1; D possibly uses TRBD1 or TRBD2 (6 bases each). Germline CDR1 is SGHTA and CDR2 is FQGNSA. V shed 1 base and J shed 10 bases, with 11 bases lying between them. This CDR3 comprises 13 residues. CDR3 bases: TGTGCCAGCAGCTTAGAGAGGGGGGACGAGCAGTTCTTC. Its protein is CASSLERGDEQFF. The full variable domain, completed using reference TRBV7-2 and TRBJ2-1, is GAGVSQSPSNKVTEKGKDVELRCDPISGHTALYWYRQSLGQGLEFLIYFQGNSAPDKSGLPSDRFSAERTGGSVSTLTIQRTQQEDSAVYLCASSLERGDEQFFGPGTRLTVL.